The 10 T cell receptor beta chains presented below share a single source sample, sequenced in a study of beta chain features in type 1 diabetes. Study-level points and caveats: Shorter TCRB CDR3s, moderately but significantly so, were found in Type 1 diabetes patients in all four CD4+ subsets.

The authors reverse transcribed all of the isolated RNA, so sequencing captured expressed TCRB transcripts. Clones were read by immunoSEQ multiplex PCR, and TCRdb kept only the in-frame ones, dropping some. The table lists 250,000 to 300,000 clones, roughly an eighth of them singletons, with 0.015% to 0.02% in the top ten. Antigens for these TCRs are unknown. The sample consisted of naive CD4+ T cells from blood. These TCRs come from a young man with type 1 diabetes.

V usage is TRBV30 and J usage is TRBJ2-1, with D perhaps TRBD2 (6 bases). The CDR3 runs 12 residues. Germline V gene sequence: CDR1 GTSNPN, CDR2 SVGIG (reference sequence). Trimming removed 3 bases at V and 5 bases at J, with 8 bases between. The CDR3 region has the DNA TGTGCCTGGAGCCGGGAGAACAATGAGCAGTTCTTC. Protein sequence: CAWSRENNEQFF.

The table lists this clone with a few counts. The rearrangement links TRBV7-8 to TRBJ2-7; D is undetermined. The CDR3 contains 14 residues. V was shortened by 4 bases and J by 0 bases, with 10 bases between the two germline ends. The germline V gene encodes CDR1 SGHVS and CDR2 FQNEAQ. The CDR3 DNA sequence: TGTGCCAGCAGCTCCGACATCTACTCCTACGAGCAGTACTTC. The encoded protein is CASSSDIYSYEQYF.

This clone was observed a handful of times. This chain uses TRBV21-1 with TRBJ2-5; the listed D gene, TRBD2, was not tested against the DNA. TRBV21-1 is given as a pseudogene. The CDR3 runs 12 residues. CDR3 sequence: CASRGTEETQYF. CDR3 nucleotide sequence: TGTGCCAGCAGGGGGACTGAAGAGACCCAGTACTTC.

This clone was counted a few times. The V gene is TRBV6-5, the J gene TRBJ2-5; 11 nucleotides align to TRBD2. Germline V CDR1 and CDR2: MNHEY, SVGAGI. The ends lost 6 bases at V and 4 bases at J; junction bases unmatched: 4. This CDR3 comprises 14 residues. CDR3 loop: CASSLLAGGETQYF. The DNA of the CDR3 is TGTGCCAGCAGCCTTCTAGCGGGAGGAGAGACCCAGTACTTC.

This clone was counted only a few times. The J gene is TRBJ2-4, the V gene TRBV2, with D possibly TRBD1 on 6 matching bases. The CDR3 extends over 15 amino acids. The germline V gene has CDR1 SNHLY and CDR2 FYNNEI. Trimming shortened V by 3 bases and J by 0 bases, and 9 bases separated the two germline ends. The CDR3 DNA follows: TGTGCCAGCAGTGACCAGGGGCTAGCCAAAAACATTCAGTACTTC. Its translation is CASSDQGLAKNIQYF. Complete variable domain (other parts from reference TRBV2 and TRBJ2-4): EPEVTQTPSHQVTQMGQEVILRCVPISNHLYFYWYRQILGQKVEFLVSFYNNEISEKSEIFDDQFSVERPDGSNFTLKIRSTKLEDSAMYFCASSDQGLAKNIQYFGAGTRLSVL.

This clone was counted between two and nine times. The V gene is TRBV5-6, the J gene TRBJ2-5; D might be TRBD2 (6 bases). Looked up from germline, CDR1 is SGHDT and CDR2 is YYEEEE. This CDR3 is built from 14 residues. V lost 4 bases, J lost 0 bases, and 10 bases lay in between. DNA for the CDR3: TGTGCCAGCAGCACGGGACTCCACCAAGAGACCCAGTACTTC. Its translation is CASSTGLHQETQYF.

The V gene is TRBV7-2, the J gene TRBJ2-7; 9 nucleotides match TRBD2. The CDR3 extends over 16 amino acids. The germline CDR1 and CDR2 sequences are SGHTA and FQGNSA. J was trimmed by 3 bases and V by 2 bases; bases with no gene match: 8. As DNA, the CDR3 is TGTGCCAGCAGCTTAACCGAGCGGGAGGCAGGCTACGAGCAGTACTTC. Residues: CASSLTEREAGYEQYF.

The CDR3 reads CASSTRVQGTYEQYF. The CDR3, as DNA: TGTGCCAGCAGCACTAGAGTACAGGGCACCTACGAGCAGTACTTC. The chain joins TRBV11-2 to TRBJ2-5; TRBD1 might be the D (6 bases). Near its end, the DNA agrees better with TRBJ2-7, so the J call may be wrong. The CDR3 has 15 residues. From germline, CDR1 is SGHAT and CDR2 FQNNGV.

This clone occurred once. The rearrangement uses TRBV27 and TRBJ1-1; the D gene is possibly TRBD1 (6 bases). The CDR3 has 14 amino acids. CDR1 and CDR2 from the germline V gene are MNHEY and SMNVEV (reference sequence). The V and J ends lost 8 bases and 1 base respectively, with 14 bases between them. The CDR3 nucleotides are TGTGCCAGCTCCTACGACAGGAAGAACACTGAAGCTTTCTTT. It translates to CASSYDRKNTEAFF.

This clone has only a few counts. V gene TRBV6-6 combines with J gene TRBJ2-1; D perhaps matches TRBD1 (5 bases). CDR3 length: 13 residues. The ends were cut back, 6 bases at V and 5 bases at J, with 11 bases in the middle. CDR1 and CDR2 from the germline V gene are MNHNY and SVGAGI (reference sequence). The CDR3 spells CASSPRTNNEQFF. The CDR3 coding sequence is TGTGCCAGCAGCCCACGGACAAACAATGAGCAGTTCTTC.